Listed below are T cell receptor beta chains from one sample, sequenced in a study of cytomegalovirus exposure and HLA in healthy donors. Sequencing used immunoSEQ multiplex PCR; TCRdb keeps in-frame clones, though not all of them. The profile shows roughly 120,000 clones, 74% of them singletons. Sequences were obtained from PBMCs. The receptors derive from a woman aged 45-60 years in good health and CMV-seropositive. Each CDR3 is given with its conserved first and last residue. D genes are given only for firm matches. Where a row states a size, it is once, few, many or the class of an expanded clone; other rows omit it.

>TRBD1|NA|TRBV5-6|TRBJ1-1
CASSAGQGSGTEAFF
TGTGCCAGCAGCGCGGGACAGGGGTCAGGAACTGAAGCTTTCTTT
>NA|NA|TRBV27|TRBJ1-2
CASSFTPITGYTF
TGTGCCAGCAGTTTTACCCCTATAACTGGCTACACCTTC
>TRBD1|NA|TRBV18|TRBJ2-2
CASSPPDRAAGELFF
TGTGCCAGCTCACCACCAGACAGGGCGGCCGGGGAGCTGTTTTTT
>NA|once|TRBV5-1|TRBJ2-6
CASGESGGANVLTF
TGCGCCAGCGGGGAAAGCGGTGGGGCCAACGTCCTGACTTTC
>NA|NA|TRBV19|TRBJ2-1
CASSYSTAQNEQFF
TGTGCCAGTAGCTATTCGACAGCTCAGAATGAGCAGTTCTTC
>NA|few|TRBV9|TRBJ2-1
CASSVAHANEQFF
TGTGCCAGCAGCGTAGCACACGCCAATGAGCAGTTCTTC
>TRBD1|NA|TRBV6-5|TRBJ2-3
CASRQFTGTGSYF
TGTGCCAGCAGGCAATTTACCGGGACAGGGTCGTATTTT
>TRBD1|few|TRBV14|TRBJ2-2
CASSQRTGHTGELFF
TGTGCCAGCAGCCAGAGGACAGGCCACACCGGGGAGCTGTTTTTT
>NA|NA|TRBV7-9|TRBJ1-1
CASSLTGGMNTEAFF
TGTGCCAGCAGCCTGACTGGGGGCATGAACACTGAAGCTTTCTTT
>TRBD1|few|TRBV6-1|TRBJ1-5
CASSEGKGAVRSNQPQHF
TGTGCCAGCAGTGAGGGTAAGGGGGCCGTTCGAAGCAATCAGCCCCAGCATTTT
>TRBD1|few|TRBV7-2|TRBJ2-7
CASSWQGAGDEQYF
TGTGCCAGCAGCTGGCAGGGGGCAGGAGACGAGCAGTACTTC
>NA|few|TRBV2|TRBJ1-6
CASRGRDNSPLHF
TGTGCCAGCAGGGGCAGGGATAATTCACCCCTCCACTTT
>TRBD1|NA|TRBV6-1|TRBJ1-2
CASRAGQGHNYGYTF
TGTGCCAGCAGGGCAGGACAGGGGCATAACTATGGCTACACCTTC
>TRBD1|NA|TRBV5-1|TRBJ1-1
CASRMTGVNAEAFF
TGCGCCAGCCGAATGACAGGGGTGAACGCTGAAGCTTTCTTT
>TRBD1|NA|TRBV27|TRBJ1-2
CASSFSGGAGGYTF
TGTGCCAGCAGTTTTTCAGGGGGCGCGGGCGGCTACACCTTC
>NA|NA|TRBV4-1|TRBJ1-6
CASSRVEGSPLHF
TGCGCCAGCAGCCGAGTCGAGGGTTCACCCCTCCACTTT
>NA|once|TRBV6-6|TRBJ2-7
CASSIGTPKREQYF
TGTGCCAGCAGCATCGGGACACCTAAGAGGGAGCAGTACTTC
>TRBD2|NA|TRBV2|TRBJ2-7
CASSESTSGGGNRYEQYF
TGTGCCAGCAGTGAATCGACTAGCGGGGGTGGGAATAGGTACGAGCAGTACTTC
>TRBD1|NA|TRBV2|TRBJ1-1
CASTGQGSVTEAFF
TGTGCCAGCACCGGACAGGGGAGCGTCACTGAAGCTTTCTTT
>NA|NA|TRBV9|TRBJ2-2
CASSTPPPGWDTGELFF
TGTGCCAGCAGCACCCCGCCTCCAGGGTGGGACACCGGGGAGCTGTTTTTT
>TRBD2|NA|TRBV6-5|TRBJ2-1
CASSTGTSGYNEQFF
TGTGCCAGCAGTACCGGGACTAGCGGGTACAATGAGCAGTTCTTC
>TRBD2|NA|TRBV19|TRBJ2-3
CASSSPGTSGRRTDTQYF
TGTGCCAGTAGTAGCCCCGGGACTAGCGGGAGGAGGACAGATACGCAGTATTTT
>NA|NA|TRBV11-1|TRBJ1-1
CASSLNQGNTEAFF
TGTGCCAGCAGCCTCAATCAGGGGAACACTGAAGCTTTCTTT
>TRBD1|NA|TRBV19|TRBJ1-4
CASRKPGQANEKLFF
TGTGCCAGTAGAAAACCGGGACAGGCTAATGAAAAACTGTTTTTT
>TRBD2|NA|TRBV2|TRBJ2-7
CASSPLLAGGGYGQYF
TGTGCCAGCAGTCCTCTCTTAGCGGGAGGGGGCTACGGGCAGTACTTC
>NA|NA|TRBV5-1|TRBJ2-5
CASSGGGPKETQYF
TGCGCCAGCAGCGGGGGGGGGCCAAAAGAGACCCAGTACTTC
>NA|NA|TRBV7-2|TRBJ2-1
CASSLARYNEQFF
TGTGCCAGCAGCTTAGCCCGTTACAATGAGCAGTTCTTC
>TRBD2|NA|TRBV4-3|TRBJ2-3
CASSQDHSGGTLDTQYF
TGCGCCAGCAGCCAAGATCACAGCGGGGGCACCCTAGATACGCAGTATTTT
>TRBD1|NA|TRBV4-1|TRBJ1-6
CASSRTDTGENSPLHF
TGCGCCAGCAGCCGAACGGATACAGGGGAAAATTCACCCCTCCACTTT
>TRBD1|NA|TRBV4-3|TRBJ2-5
CASSQDIGTGGMETQYF
TGCGCCAGCAGCCAAGATATTGGGACAGGGGGCATGGAGACCCAGTACTTC
>NA|NA|TRBV30|TRBJ1-2
CAWSVAVAGGPYGYTF
TGTGCCTGGAGTGTGGCCGTGGCAGGTGGCCCCTATGGCTACACCTTC
>NA|NA|TRBV5-1|TRBJ1-1
CASSFDRNTEAFF
TGCGCCAGCAGCTTCGACAGAAACACTGAAGCTTTCTTT
>NA|NA|TRBV7-2|TRBJ2-1
CASSLPGLKHNEQFF
TGTGCCAGCAGCTTACCAGGACTGAAGCACAATGAGCAGTTCTTC
>NA|NA|TRBV7-8|TRBJ2-7
CASSSHVREQYF
TGTGCCAGCAGCTCACACGTGCGGGAGCAGTACTTC
>TRBD2|NA|TRBV9|TRBJ2-7
CASSRYELAVSYEQYF
TGTGCCAGCAGCCGCTACGAACTAGCGGTCTCCTACGAGCAGTACTTC
>NA|NA|TRBV27|TRBJ2-5
CASSPRTDLQETQYF
TGTGCCAGCAGTCCTCGGACAGACTTACAAGAGACCCAGTACTTC
>TRBD1|NA|TRBV5-4|TRBJ1-2
CASSLGGQGDRYTF
TGTGCCAGCAGCTTGGGTGGACAGGGGGATCGCTACACCTTC
>NA|NA|TRBV15|TRBJ1-1
CATSRVRQNTEAFF
TGTGCCACCAGCAGAGTTCGACAGAACACTGAAGCTTTCTTT
>NA|NA|TRBV5-8|TRBJ1-5
CASSLEGQSMNQPQHF
TGTGCCAGCAGCTTGGAGGGACAATCAATGAATCAGCCCCAGCATTTT
>TRBD1|NA|TRBV19|TRBJ1-2
CASRGQAANYGYTF
TGTGCCAGTAGGGGACAGGCAGCTAACTATGGCTACACCTTC
>TRBD1|NA|TRBV27|TRBJ2-1
CASSWDRDPYNEQFF
TGTGCCAGCAGTTGGGACAGGGACCCCTACAATGAGCAGTTCTTC
>NA|NA|TRBV25-1|TRBJ1-1
CASSSEVNTEAFF
TGTGCCAGCTCGTCTGAGGTGAACACTGAAGCTTTCTTT
>NA|once|TRBV30|TRBJ1-5
CAWSKDGEYNQPQHF
TGTGCCTGGAGTAAGGATGGGGAGTACAATCAGCCCCAGCATTTT
>NA|once|TRBV5-4|TRBJ1-1
CASSLTGMNTEAFF
TGTGCCAGCAGCTTGACGGGGATGAACACTGAAGCTTTCTTT
>TRBD2|once|TRBV6-1|TRBJ2-7
CASSEGLAGDEQYF
TGTGCCAGCAGTGAAGGTCTAGCGGGAGACGAGCAGTACTTC
>NA|once|TRBV14|TRBJ2-7
CASSQDWSSYEQYF
TGTGCCAGCAGCCAAGATTGGAGCTCCTACGAGCAGTACTTC
>NA|NA|TRBV7-2|TRBJ2-5
CASSFDRRGGQETQYF
TGTGCCAGCAGCTTTGATCGAAGGGGGGGCCAAGAGACCCAGTACTTC